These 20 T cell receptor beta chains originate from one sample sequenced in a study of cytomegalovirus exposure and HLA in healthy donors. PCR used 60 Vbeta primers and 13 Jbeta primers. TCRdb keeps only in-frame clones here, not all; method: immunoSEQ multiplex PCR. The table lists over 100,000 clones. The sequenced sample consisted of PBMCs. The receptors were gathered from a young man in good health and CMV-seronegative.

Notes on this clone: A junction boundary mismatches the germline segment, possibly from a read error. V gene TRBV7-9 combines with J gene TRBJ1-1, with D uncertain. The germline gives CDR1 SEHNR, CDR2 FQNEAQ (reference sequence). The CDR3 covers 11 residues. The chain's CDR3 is CASSLGPQLQF. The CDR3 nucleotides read TGTGCCAGCAGCCTAGGACCTCAGCTACAGTTT.

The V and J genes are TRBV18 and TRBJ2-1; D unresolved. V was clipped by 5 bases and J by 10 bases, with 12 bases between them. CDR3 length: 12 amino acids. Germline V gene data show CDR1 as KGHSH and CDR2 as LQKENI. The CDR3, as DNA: TGTGCCAGCTCATACAATTTGTACGAGCAGTTCTTC. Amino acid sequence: CASSYNLYEQFF.

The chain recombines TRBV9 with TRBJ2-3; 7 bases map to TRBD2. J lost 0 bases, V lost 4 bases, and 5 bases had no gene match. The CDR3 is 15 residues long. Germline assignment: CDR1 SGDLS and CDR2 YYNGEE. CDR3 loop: CASSRSGASTDTQYF. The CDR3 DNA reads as TGTGCCAGCAGCAGAAGCGGGGCTAGCACAGATACGCAGTATTTT. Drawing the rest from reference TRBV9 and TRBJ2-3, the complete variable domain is DSGVTQTPKHLITATGQRVTLRCSPRSGDLSVYWYQQSLDQGLQFLIQYYNGEERAKGNILERFSAQQFPDLHSELNLSSLELGDSALYFCASSRSGASTDTQYFGPGTRLTVL.

The CDR3 reads CASSVWGNSYEQYF. In nucleotides, the CDR3 is TGTGCCAGCAGCGTGTGGGGCAACTCCTACGAGCAGTACTTC. V is TRBV9 and J is TRBJ2-7; tentative D call: TRBD1 (5 bases). V lost 2 bases and J lost 0, with 9 bases in between. Looked up from germline, CDR1 is SGDLS and CDR2 is YYNGEE. The CDR3 is 14 residues long.

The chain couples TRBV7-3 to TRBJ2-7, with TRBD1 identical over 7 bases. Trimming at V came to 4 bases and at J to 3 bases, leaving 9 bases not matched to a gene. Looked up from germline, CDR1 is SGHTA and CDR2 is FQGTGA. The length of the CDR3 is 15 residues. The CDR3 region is CASSYRGGPGYEQYF. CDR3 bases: TGTGCCAGCAGCTATCGAGGGGGCCCCGGCTACGAGCAGTACTTC.

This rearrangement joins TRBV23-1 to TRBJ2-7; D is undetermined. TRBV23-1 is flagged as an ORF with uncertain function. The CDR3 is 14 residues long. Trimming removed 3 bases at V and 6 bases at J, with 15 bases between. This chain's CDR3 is CASSHDATPCEQYF. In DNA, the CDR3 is TGCGCCAGCAGTCATGATGCTACGCCCTGCGAGCAGTACTTC.

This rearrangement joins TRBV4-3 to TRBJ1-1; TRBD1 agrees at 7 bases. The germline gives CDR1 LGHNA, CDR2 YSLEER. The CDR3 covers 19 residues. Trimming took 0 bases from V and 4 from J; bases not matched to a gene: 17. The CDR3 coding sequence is TGCGCCAGCAGCCAAGATAAATATGAGACAGGGCCCTGGGGCACTGAAGCTTTCTTT. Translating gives CASSQDKYETGPWGTEAFF.

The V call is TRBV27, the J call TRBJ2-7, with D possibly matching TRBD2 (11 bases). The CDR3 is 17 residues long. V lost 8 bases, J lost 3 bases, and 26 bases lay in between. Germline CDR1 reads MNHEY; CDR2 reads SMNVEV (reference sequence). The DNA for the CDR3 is TGTGCCAGCCGGCCGGGACAGGGGACTAGCGGCTACTACGAGCAGTACTTC. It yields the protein CASRPGQGTSGYYEQYF.

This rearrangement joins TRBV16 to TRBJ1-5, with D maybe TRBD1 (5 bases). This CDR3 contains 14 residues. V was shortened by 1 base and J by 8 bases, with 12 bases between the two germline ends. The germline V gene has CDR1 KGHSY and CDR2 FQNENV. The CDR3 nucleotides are TGTGCCAGCAGCCAATTCAGGGTTTGGGAGCCCCAGCATTTT. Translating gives CASSQFRVWEPQHF.

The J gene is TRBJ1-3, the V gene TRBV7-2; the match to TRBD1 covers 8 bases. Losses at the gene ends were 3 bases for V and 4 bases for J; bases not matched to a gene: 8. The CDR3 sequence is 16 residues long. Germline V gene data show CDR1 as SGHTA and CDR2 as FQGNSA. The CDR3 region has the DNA TGTGCCAGCAGCTTCATTTCAGGGGGCACGGGAAACACCATATATTTT. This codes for CASSFISGGTGNTIYF.

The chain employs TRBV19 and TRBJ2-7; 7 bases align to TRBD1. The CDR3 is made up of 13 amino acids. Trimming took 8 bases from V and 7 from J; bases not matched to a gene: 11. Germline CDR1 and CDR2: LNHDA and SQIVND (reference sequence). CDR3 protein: CASSLDRAREQYF. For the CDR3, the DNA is TGTGCCAGTTCGTTAGACAGGGCAAGAGAGCAGTACTTC.

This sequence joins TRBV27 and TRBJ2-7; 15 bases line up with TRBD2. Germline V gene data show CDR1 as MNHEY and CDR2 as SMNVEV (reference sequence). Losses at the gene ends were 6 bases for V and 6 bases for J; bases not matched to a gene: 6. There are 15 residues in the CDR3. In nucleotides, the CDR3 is TGTGCCAGCAGACCCCGGACTAGCGGGGGGGTCGAGCAGTACTTC. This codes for CASRPRTSGGVEQYF.

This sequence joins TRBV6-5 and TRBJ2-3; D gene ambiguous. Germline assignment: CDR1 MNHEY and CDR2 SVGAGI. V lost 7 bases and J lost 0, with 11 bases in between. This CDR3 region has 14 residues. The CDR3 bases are TGTGCCAGCACAGCTCGAGCGAGCACAGATACGCAGTATTTT. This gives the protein CASTARASTDTQYF.

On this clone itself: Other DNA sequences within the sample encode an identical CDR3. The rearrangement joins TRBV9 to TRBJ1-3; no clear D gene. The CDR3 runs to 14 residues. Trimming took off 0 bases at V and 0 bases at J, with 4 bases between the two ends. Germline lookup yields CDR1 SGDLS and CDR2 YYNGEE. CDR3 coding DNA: TGTGCCAGCAGCGTAGGAGACTCTGGAAACACCATATATTTT. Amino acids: CASSVGDSGNTIYF.

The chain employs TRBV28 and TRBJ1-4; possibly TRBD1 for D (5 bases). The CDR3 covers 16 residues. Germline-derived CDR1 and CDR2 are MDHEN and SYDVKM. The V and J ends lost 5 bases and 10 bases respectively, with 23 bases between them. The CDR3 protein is CASSPPRGQEVGKLFF. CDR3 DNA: TGTGCCAGCAGTCCCCCCCGCGGACAAGAGGTCGGAAAACTGTTTTTT.

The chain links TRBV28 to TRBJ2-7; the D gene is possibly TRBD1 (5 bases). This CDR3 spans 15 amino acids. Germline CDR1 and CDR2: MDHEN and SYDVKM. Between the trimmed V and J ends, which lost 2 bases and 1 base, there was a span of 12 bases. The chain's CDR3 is CASSLASAGSYEQYF. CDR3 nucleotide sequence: TGTGCCAGCAGTTTAGCTTCAGCAGGGTCCTACGAGCAGTACTTC.

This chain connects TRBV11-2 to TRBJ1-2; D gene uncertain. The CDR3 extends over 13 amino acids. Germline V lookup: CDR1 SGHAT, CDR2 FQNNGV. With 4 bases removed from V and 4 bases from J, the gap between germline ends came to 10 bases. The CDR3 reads CASSSQESYGYTF. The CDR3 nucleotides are TGTGCCAGCAGCTCCCAGGAATCCTATGGCTACACCTTC.

CDR3 in amino acids: CASSLMAASSGYTF. As DNA, the CDR3 is TGTGCCAGCAGTCTTATGGCGGCTTCTAGCGGCTACACCTTC. This sequence joins TRBV28 and TRBJ1-2; D gene unclear. Trimming shortened V by 5 bases and J by 8 bases, and 18 bases separated the two germline ends. From germline, CDR1 is MDHEN and CDR2 SYDVKM. The CDR3 consists of 14 residues.

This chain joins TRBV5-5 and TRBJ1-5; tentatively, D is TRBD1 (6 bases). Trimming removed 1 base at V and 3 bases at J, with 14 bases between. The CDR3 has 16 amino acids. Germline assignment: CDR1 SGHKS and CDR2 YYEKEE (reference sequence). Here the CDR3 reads CASSLRQAGYNQPQHF. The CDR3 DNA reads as TGTGCCAGCAGCTTGAGACAGGCTGGGTACAATCAGCCCCAGCATTTT.

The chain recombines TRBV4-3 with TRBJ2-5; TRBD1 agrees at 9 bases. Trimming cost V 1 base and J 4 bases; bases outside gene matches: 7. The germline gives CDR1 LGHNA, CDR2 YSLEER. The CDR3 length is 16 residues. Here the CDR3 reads CASSQGGGQGLETQYF. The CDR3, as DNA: TGCGCCAGCAGCCAAGGTGGGGGACAGGGTTTAGAGACCCAGTACTTC.